This T cell receptor (beta chain) was captured in a study of blood T cells in healthy people across ages. General study points: With naive T cell percentage, TCR beta diversity showed a strong correlation.

The germline V gene encodes CDR1 DFQATT and CDR2 SNEGSKA (reference sequence). The CDR3 is 17 amino acids. About this clonotype: Its antigen is undetermined.

Using a J-beta primer mix together with a sample-barcoded 5' primer, a second PCR was run for roughly 7 to 11 cycles. TCRdb fed the 5' RACE reads into MiXCR, producing one record per CDR3 protein. The profile shows under 800,000 distinct CDR3 sequences, roughly 21% of them singletons. This sequence was found in a man in his sixties or seventies in good health. The chain recombines TRBV20-1 with TRBJ2-1; 10 positions match TRBD2. Matching the DNA end better, TRBJ2-5 makes the J call doubtful. The sample taken for sequencing was blood. The CDR3 DNA follows: TGCAGTGCTAGACTTAGTTTCCCAGCGGGAGGGCTAGAGACCCAGTACTTC. Its translation is CSARLSFPAGGLETQYF.